The present T cell receptor (beta chain) was sequenced within a study of cytomegalovirus exposure and HLA in healthy donors. CDR3 size: 14 residues. CDR1 is SGHRS, CDR2 YFSETQ, per germline. The ends lost 3 bases at V and 7 bases at J; junction bases unmatched: 3. This clone came up once. No antigen is known for it. The donors formed part of the approximately 130-subject validation cohort, distinct from the approximately 640-subject first cohort. General observations from the study: There were three CMV-associated chains whose specificity for CMV antigens was confirmed in vitro. Rarity characterized most TCR sequences, yet some public TCRs appeared in many donors.

Produced via immunoSEQ multiplex PCR; TCRdb's table is partial and in-frame only. The table records 120,000 or so clones, around nine tenths of them present only once. The clonotype was recovered from a woman aged 18-29 years in good health and CMV-seronegative. Sequenced sample: PBMCs. The V call is TRBV5-1, the J call TRBJ1-4, with 10 positions matching TRBD1. The CDR3 protein is CASSWDRGAEKLFF. The CDR3 bases are TGCGCCAGCAGCTGGGACAGGGGTGCTGAAAAACTGTTTTTT. The full variable domain, rest sourced from reference TRBV5-1 and TRBJ1-4, is KAGVTQTPRYLIKTRGQQVTLSCSPISGHRSVSWYQQTPGQGLQFLFEYFSETQRNKGNFPGRFSGRQFSNSRSEMNVSTLELGDSALYLCASSWDRGAEKLFFGSGTQLSVL.